This is a list of T cell receptor beta chains from one sample in a study of cytomegalovirus exposure and HLA in healthy donors. Clones were sequenced by immunoSEQ multiplex PCR, and TCRdb holds only the in-frame ones, with some missing. The table shows tens of thousands of clones, with around 68% occurring only once. The sample taken for sequencing was PBMCs. The receptors were gathered from a man aged 25 to 40 in good health and CMV-seronegative. CDR3s include the opening cysteine and the closing phenylalanine or tryptophan. A D gene is named only where the DNA matches it firmly. Size tells how often a clone was seen (once, few, many) or the class of an expanded clone, and some rows leave it out.

>TRBV19|-|TRBJ1-2|-
CASLDGDFNYGYTF
TGTGCCAGCCTAGACGGGGATTTCAACTATGGCTACACCTTC
>TRBV29-1|-|TRBJ2-1|few
CSVGLVVGNEQFF
TGCAGCGTTGGTCTAGTTGTTGGTAATGAGCAGTTCTTC
>TRBV2|-|TRBJ1-4|-
CASIQAQGATNEKLFF
TGTGCCAGCATCCAAGCACAGGGAGCAACTAATGAAAAACTGTTTTTT
>TRBV30|-|TRBJ1-1|-
CAWRGGSEAFF
TGTGCCTGGAGGGGAGGATCTGAAGCTTTCTTT
>TRBV10-3|-|TRBJ1-2|-
CAISIQGDYGYTF
TGTGCCATCAGTATACAGGGCGACTATGGCTACACCTTC
>TRBV11-2|TRBD2|TRBJ2-3|-
CASSLAAGGPTDTQYF
TGTGCCAGCAGCTTAGCAGCGGGAGGGCCGACAGATACGCAGTATTTT
>TRBV11-2|-|TRBJ2-7|-
CASSPGRGYEQYF
TGTGCCAGCAGCCCCGGGAGAGGCTACGAGCAGTACTTC
>TRBV7-9|TRBD1|TRBJ1-1|-
CASSFSRQGGGEAFF
TGTGCCAGCAGCTTTTCCCGACAGGGGGGAGGTGAAGCTTTCTTT
>TRBV7-9|TRBD1|TRBJ2-7|-
CASSSSGQGYYEQYF
TGTGCCAGCAGCTCATCGGGACAGGGGTATTACGAGCAGTACTTC
>TRBV13|TRBD2|TRBJ2-7|-
CASSLVSTSGSYEQYF
TGTGCCAGCAGCTTAGTGTCGACTAGCGGGAGCTACGAGCAGTACTTC
>TRBV7-9|-|TRBJ1-1|-
CASSFAGQNTEAFF
TGTGCCAGCAGCTTCGCGGGGCAGAACACTGAAGCTTTCTTT
>TRBV19|-|TRBJ2-3|few
CASRYKSTDTQYF
TGTGCCAGTAGGTACAAAAGCACAGATACGCAGTATTTT
>TRBV4-2|TRBD2|TRBJ2-1|-
CASSQSSLGLAIEQFF
TGTGCCAGCAGCCAATCCTCCTTGGGACTAGCTATTGAGCAGTTCTTC
>TRBV29-1|TRBD2|TRBJ2-7|-
CSARTSGRAGSLEQYF
TGCAGCGCTAGGACTAGCGGGAGGGCCGGATCCCTCGAGCAGTACTTC
>TRBV7-7|-|TRBJ2-3|-
CASSIGGLPTDTQYF
TGTGCCAGCAGCATAGGGGGACTACCCACAGATACACAGTATTTT
>TRBV7-9|-|TRBJ2-2|-
CASSPTRMTGELFF
TGTGCCAGCAGTCCAACTAGGATGACCGGGGAGCTGTTTTTT
>TRBV10-3|-|TRBJ2-6|-
CAISESYGGGANVLTF
TGTGCCATCAGTGAGTCGTACGGGGGTGGGGCCAACGTCCTGACTTTC
>TRBV14|-|TRBJ2-7|-
CASSQDSEESYEQYF
TGTGCCAGCAGCCAAGATAGTGAAGAGTCCTACGAGCAGTACTTC
>TRBV25-1|TRBD2|TRBJ2-1|-
CASSRIAGVGQFF
TGTGCCAGCAGTCGTATAGCGGGAGTGGGGCAGTTCTTC
>TRBV10-1|TRBD2|TRBJ2-5|-
CASSEASGNQETQYF
TGCGCCAGCAGTGAGGCTAGCGGGAACCAAGAGACCCAGTACTTC
>TRBV15|-|TRBJ2-1|-
CATSRAGYSYNEQFF
TGTGCCACCAGCAGAGCGGGGTACTCCTACAATGAGCAGTTCTTC
>TRBV2|TRBD2|TRBJ2-1|-
CASKSSGRLYEQFF
TGTGCCAGCAAGTCAAGCGGGAGGCTCTATGAGCAGTTCTTC
>TRBV29-1|TRBD1|TRBJ1-2|-
CSVARGLDYGYTF
TGCAGCGTTGCAAGGGGGCTAGACTATGGCTACACCTTC
>TRBV5-6|TRBD1|TRBJ2-3|-
CASSFRTGGTDTQYF
TGTGCCAGCAGCTTTCGGACAGGGGGCACAGATACGCAGTATTTT
>TRBV19|TRBD1|TRBJ1-5|-
CASHGGAGTGGAGQPQHF
TGTGCCAGCCACGGCGGCGCCGGGACAGGGGGCGCGGGTCAGCCCCAGCATTTT
>TRBV7-9|TRBD1|TRBJ1-1|few
CASSPDRGITEAFF
TGTGCCAGCAGCCCAGACAGGGGCATCACTGAAGCTTTCTTT
>TRBV28|-|TRBJ1-2|-
CAVTGSGYTF
TGTGCCGTGACAGGTTCTGGCTACACCTTC
>TRBV6-5|-|TRBJ2-1|-
CASSSLNYNEQFF
TGTGCCAGCAGTTCACTAAACTACAATGAGCAGTTCTTC
>TRBV5-1|-|TRBJ2-3|-
CASSNDTSSTDTQYF
TGCGCCAGCAGCAACGACACCTCTAGCACAGATACGCAGTATTTT
>TRBV5-1|-|TRBJ2-5|-
CASSFASGVLKETQYF
TGCGCCAGCAGCTTCGCGTCAGGGGTTCTTAAAGAGACCCAGTACTTC
>TRBV4-2|-|TRBJ2-1|-
CASSQGGTGDYNEQFF
TGTGCCAGCAGCCAAGGTGGGACTGGAGATTACAATGAGCAGTTCTTC
>TRBV2|TRBD1|TRBJ2-6|-
CASRTGSSLSGANVLTF
TGTGCCAGCAGGACAGGGAGTTCTCTCTCTGGGGCCAACGTCCTGACTTTC
>TRBV29-1|TRBD1|TRBJ2-7|-
CSVGRQGWTYEQYF
TGCAGCGTTGGGCGACAGGGGTGGACCTACGAGCAGTACTTC
>TRBV6-5|TRBD1|TRBJ1-1|once
CASSSPTGGRTAFF
TGTGCCAGCAGTTCCCCGACAGGGGGCAGAACGGCTTTCTTT
>TRBV10-3|TRBD2|TRBJ2-1|-
CAISDEREAPYNEQFF
TGTGCCATCAGTGACGAGCGGGAGGCACCCTACAATGAGCAGTTCTTC
>TRBV7-2|-|TRBJ2-7|-
CASSLQLMAYEQYF
TGTGCCAGCAGCTTACAACTCATGGCCTACGAGCAGTACTTC
>TRBV5-1|TRBD1|TRBJ1-2|-
CASREAVTGGYGYTF
TGCGCCAGCCGTGAAGCCGTAACAGGGGGCTATGGCTACACCTTC
>TRBV4-1|-|TRBJ2-7|few
CASSQEPWSNYEQYF
TGCGCCAGCAGCCAAGAGCCTTGGAGCAACTACGAGCAGTACTTC
>TRBV28|-|TRBJ1-1|few
CASSFGAAFF
TGTGCCAGCAGTTTTGGGGCGGCTTTCTTT
>TRBV2|TRBD2|TRBJ2-3|-
CASRVGAGYTDTQYF
TGTGCCAGCAGGGTCGGAGCGGGATACACAGATACGCAGTATTTT
>TRBV6-1|TRBD1|TRBJ1-1|medium-sized
CASSDRRTGRTEAFF
TGTGCCAGCAGTGACAGAAGGACAGGGCGGACTGAAGCTTTCTTT
>TRBV5-4|-|TRBJ2-6|-
CASSSKSGANVLTF
TGTGCCAGCAGCTCTAAATCTGGGGCCAACGTCCTGACTTTC
>TRBV10-3|TRBD1|TRBJ2-7|-
CAISNTTGNLYEQYF
TGTGCCATCAGTAACACGACAGGGAACCTCTACGAGCAGTACTTC
>TRBV5-1|-|TRBJ1-3|-
CASSFSQLSGGNTIYF
TGCGCCAGCAGCTTTAGTCAGCTTTCGGGAGGAAACACCATATATTTT
>TRBV27|TRBD1|TRBJ2-7|-
CASRWDRGAEQYF
TGTGCCAGCAGATGGGACAGGGGGGCCGAGCAGTACTTC
>TRBV5-1|TRBD2|TRBJ2-3|-
CASSVDGRIDTQYF
TGCGCCAGCAGCGTGGACGGGAGGATAGATACGCAGTATTTT